These T cell receptor beta chains were read from a single sample in a study of cytomegalovirus exposure and HLA in healthy donors. TCRdb keeps only in-frame clones here, not all; method: immunoSEQ multiplex PCR. Counted here are 110,000 to 150,000 clones, more than 7.5% occurring once; the ten biggest clones make up under 2%. Input material: PBMCs. These receptors were taken from a man between 45 and 60 years old in good health and CMV-seronegative. Both conserved end residues are part of each CDR3. The D gene is left open where the match is weak. Size tells how often a clone was seen (once, few, many) or the class of an expanded clone, and some rows leave it out.

D | size | J | V | CDR3 | DNA
TRBD1 | - | TRBJ2-4 | TRBV5-4 | CASSARGQGEAKNIQYF | TGTGCCAGCAGCGCCCGGGGACAGGGGGAAGCCAAAAACATTCAGTACTTC
TRBD2 | - | TRBJ2-1 | TRBV2 | CASREILAGGPNEQFF | TGTGCCAGCAGAGAAATACTAGCGGGAGGGCCCAATGAGCAGTTCTTC
- | - | TRBJ2-7 | TRBV27 | CASSFGRTTSSYEQYF | TGTGCCAGCAGTTTTGGCAGGACAACAAGCTCCTACGAGCAGTACTTC
TRBD2 | - | TRBJ2-5 | TRBV4-2 | CASSQVLRTSGRETQYF | TGTGCCAGCAGCCAAGTCCTTAGGACTAGCGGAAGGGAGACCCAGTACTTC
TRBD2 | - | TRBJ2-3 | TRBV25-1 | CASSEDLAGADTQYF | TGTGCCAGCAGTGAGGACCTAGCGGGAGCAGATACGCAGTATTTT
TRBD2 | few | TRBJ2-2 | TRBV5-1 | CASSGLGLAGGDTGELFF | TGCGCCAGCAGCGGACTGGGACTAGCGGGAGGGGACACCGGGGAGCTGTTTTTT
TRBD1 | few | TRBJ1-5 | TRBV28 | CASTYQGQGRTQPQHF | TGTGCCAGCACCTATCAGGGACAGGGGAGGACTCAGCCCCAGCATTTT
- | few | TRBJ2-7 | TRBV30 | CAWMRGEGYEQYF | TGTGCCTGGATGAGGGGGGAGGGCTACGAGCAGTACTTC
- | - | TRBJ1-2 | TRBV11-1 | CASSFEQSYGYTF | TGTGCCAGCAGCTTTGAACAGTCCTATGGCTACACCTTC
TRBD2 | few | TRBJ2-5 | TRBV9 | CASSPLAGTQETQYF | TGTGCCAGCAGCCCTCTAGCGGGGACGCAAGAGACCCAGTACTTC
TRBD1 | few | TRBJ1-3 | TRBV7-2 | CASSLQGTGGLGGNTIYF | TGTGCCAGCAGCCTCCAGGGGACAGGGGGCTTAGGAGGAAACACCATATATTTT
- | few | TRBJ2-1 | TRBV5-1 | CASSLVGRGEFF | TGCGCCAGCAGCTTGGTCGGCAGGGGCGAGTTCTTC
- | - | TRBJ1-5 | TRBV6-6 | CASSYSIRGDQPQHF | TGTGCCAGCAGTTACTCGATCAGGGGTGATCAGCCCCAGCATTTT
- | - | TRBJ1-2 | TRBV5-1 | CASSLGAGGYTF | TGCGCCAGCAGCTTGGGGGCGGGTGGCTACACCTTC
TRBD2 | few | TRBJ2-1 | TRBV9 | CASSVGSGGPQSYNEQFF | TGTGCCAGCAGCGTCGGTAGCGGGGGCCCCCAGTCCTACAATGAGCAGTTCTTC
- | - | TRBJ1-2 | TRBV28 | CASRQPRLRGCYTF | TGTGCCAGCAGGCAGCCCCGCTTAAGGGGGTGCTACACCTTC
- | few | TRBJ1-1 | TRBV7-6 | CASSLGAGYTEAFF | TGTGCCAGCAGCTTAGGGGCAGGGTACACTGAAGCTTTCTTT
- | few | TRBJ2-1 | TRBV4-2 | CASSPWGPRNPKSFTYNEQFF | TGTGCCAGCAGCCCGTGGGGGCCGAGGAACCCGAAATCGTTTACCTACAATGAGCAGTTCTTC
TRBD2 | - | TRBJ2-5 | TRBV30 | CAWSGGTSGGASETQYF | TGTGCCTGGAGTGGGGGGACTAGCGGGGGGGCCTCAGAGACCCAGTACTTC
TRBD2 | - | TRBJ2-3 | TRBV30 | CAWSQREADTQYF | TGTGCCTGGAGTCAGCGGGAGGCAGATACGCAGTATTTT
TRBD2 | - | TRBJ2-3 | TRBV19 | CASSPRTSGGADTQYF | TGTGCCAGTAGTCCCCGGACTAGCGGGGGGGCAGATACGCAGTATTTT
- | few | TRBJ2-7 | TRBV7-9 | CASSRGSSYEQYF | TGTGCCAGCAGCCGGGGGTCCTCCTACGAGCAGTACTTC
- | many | TRBJ2-3 | TRBV9 | CASSVAGGGAQYF | TGTGCCAGCAGCGTAGCGGGAGGGGGCGCGCAGTATTTT
- | - | TRBJ2-7 | TRBV4-1 | CASSQEGGRGHEQYF | TGCGCCAGCAGCCAAGAGGGTGGCAGGGGCCACGAGCAGTACTTC
TRBD1 | few | TRBJ2-7 | TRBV18 | CASSPSDYRGVYEQYF | TGTGCCAGCTCACCATCAGATTACAGGGGGGTGTACGAGCAGTACTTC
TRBD2 | once | TRBJ2-1 | TRBV27 | CATISAGNEQFF | TGTGCCACCATCTCAGCGGGAAATGAGCAGTTCTTC
- | - | TRBJ2-2 | TRBV7-9 | CASSLEAGELFF | TGTGCCAGCAGCTTAGAAGCGGGGGAGCTGTTTTTT
TRBD1 | few | TRBJ1-1 | TRBV28 | CASSSSGTGGRHTEAFF | TGTGCCAGCAGTTCCTCCGGGACAGGGGGCCGCCACACTGAAGCTTTCTTT
TRBD2 | - | TRBJ2-5 | TRBV19 | CASSIETGGQETQYF | TGTGCCAGTAGTATAGAGACGGGGGGTCAAGAGACCCAGTACTTC
- | many | TRBJ2-7 | TRBV6-1 | CASSSSTGAYEQYF | TGTGCCAGCAGTTCCTCGACAGGCGCCTACGAGCAGTACTTC
TRBD1 | few | TRBJ1-1 | TRBV5-1 | CASSYGQGGSEAFF | TGCGCCAGCAGCTACGGACAGGGGGGCTCTGAAGCTTTCTTT
- | - | TRBJ2-5 | TRBV30 | CAWEEGGTTQYF | TGTGCCTGGGAAGAAGGGGGTACGACCCAGTACTTC
TRBD1 | few | TRBJ2-7 | TRBV27 | CASSLAGQGPLYEQYF | TGTGCCAGCAGTTTAGCCGGACAGGGGCCCCTCTACGAGCAGTACTTC
- | - | TRBJ2-1 | TRBV6-5 | CASSYSSGVQDEQFF | TGTGCCAGCAGTTACTCTAGCGGAGTCCAGGATGAGCAGTTCTTC
TRBD2 | few | TRBJ2-3 | TRBV4-1 | CASSPYLAGGSADTQYF | TGCGCCAGCAGCCCCTACCTAGCGGGAGGGTCCGCAGATACGCAGTATTTT
- | few | TRBJ1-4 | TRBV5-1 | CASSLGTATNEKLFF | TGCGCCAGCAGCTTGGGAACAGCAACTAATGAAAAACTGTTTTTT
TRBD2 | few | TRBJ2-7 | TRBV19 | CASTLGTRSEQYF | TGTGCCAGTACCCTGGGGACTAGGAGCGAGCAGTACTTC
TRBD1 | - | TRBJ2-7 | TRBV11-3 | CASSSQGATYEQYF | TGTGCCAGCAGCTCACAGGGGGCTACCTACGAGCAGTACTTC
- | - | TRBJ2-3 | TRBV5-4 | CASSFWIGTGSTDTQYF | TGTGCCAGCAGTTTTTGGATCGGGACTGGATCCACAGATACGCAGTATTTT
- | few | TRBJ2-6 | TRBV2 | CASSERQLTSSGANVLTF | TGTGCCAGCAGTGAAAGACAGCTCACCAGCTCTGGGGCCAACGTCCTGACTTTC
- | few | TRBJ2-3 | TRBV4-1 | CASSQDRDSRPTDTQYF | TGCGCCAGCAGCCAAGATCGTGATAGTCGTCCCACAGATACGCAGTATTTT
- | few | TRBJ1-4 | TRBV30 | CAWSVILNEKLFF | TGTGCCTGGAGTGTTATTCTTAATGAAAAACTGTTTTTT
TRBD2 | few | TRBJ2-1 | TRBV28 | CASSLTSGRVGKNEQFF | TGTGCCAGCAGTTTAACTAGCGGGAGGGTGGGAAAAAATGAGCAGTTCTTC
- | few | TRBJ1-2 | TRBV5-1 | CASSPEGREGYYGYTF | TGCGCCAGCAGCCCCGAAGGAAGGGAGGGTTACTATGGCTACACCTTC
TRBD1 | many | TRBJ2-7 | TRBV4-2 | CASSRGTGSYEQYF | TGTGCCAGCAGCCGCGGGACAGGTTCCTACGAGCAGTACTTC
TRBD2 | - | TRBJ2-2 | TRBV6-4 | CASSELAGYTGELFF | TGTGCCAGCAGTGAACTAGCGGGATACACCGGGGAGCTGTTTTTT
TRBD1 | - | TRBJ2-1 | TRBV7-8 | CASSPGWDRVNNEQFF | TGTGCCAGCAGCCCGGGGTGGGACAGGGTCAACAATGAGCAGTTCTTC
- | - | TRBJ1-6 | TRBV30 | CAWRLGAYYNSPLHF | TGTGCCTGGAGATTAGGGGCGTACTATAATTCACCCCTCCACTTT
- | few | TRBJ2-7 | TRBV19 | CASSSRGTNEQYF | TGTGCCAGTAGTAGCAGGGGCACCAACGAGCAGTACTTC
TRBD2 | few | TRBJ2-1 | TRBV6-5 | CASSRAGKSYNEQFF | TGTGCCAGCAGTAGAGCGGGAAAATCCTACAATGAGCAGTTCTTC
- | - | TRBJ2-7 | TRBV6-1 | CATREVTYEQYF | TGTGCCACCCGGGAAGTCACCTACGAGCAGTACTTC
TRBD1 | few | TRBJ1-3 | TRBV7-3 | CASSLMPTGVPGNTIYF | TGTGCCAGCAGCTTAATGCCGACAGGGGTTCCTGGAAACACCATATATTTT
TRBD2 | few | TRBJ2-3 | TRBV9 | CASSVGSRLAGSTDTQYF | TGTGCCAGCAGCGTAGGTTCTCGACTAGCGGGGAGCACAGATACGCAGTATTTT
TRBD2 | - | TRBJ2-1 | TRBV18 | CASSPWDGGRTYNEQFF | TGTGCCAGCTCACCATGGGACGGGGGGAGGACCTACAATGAGCAGTTCTTC